Shown below are 29 T cell receptor beta chains from a single sample sequenced in a study of blood T cell repertoires in COVID-19. Generated by immunoSEQ multiplex PCR, the TCRdb table keeps only in-frame clones and is missing some. The data show under 300,000 clones, 70% to 85% seen once. Material for sequencing was peripheral blood. All receptors derive from a woman aged 40 to 55 with active or convalescent COVID-19.

The chain links TRBV25-1 to TRBJ2-3; the match to TRBD1 covers 7 bases. Germline V gene sequence: CDR1 MGHDK, CDR2 SYGVNS. The CDR3 consists of 17 residues. The ends lost 0 bases at V and 6 bases at J; junction bases unmatched: 12. CDR3 DNA: TGTGCCAGCAGTGAATATAAAGGGAGACAGGGTGTCGATACGCAGTATTTT. Amino acids: CASSEYKGRQGVDTQYF.

The CDR3 reads CASSQWTGEQPQHF. CDR3 nucleotide sequence: TGTGCCAGCAGCCAATGGACAGGGGAACAGCCCCAGCATTTT. The rearrangement links TRBV3-1 (or the pseudogene TRBV3-2) to TRBJ1-5, with 9 bases fitting TRBD1. V lost 2 bases, J lost 7 bases, and 3 bases stayed unmatched. The germline gives CDR1 LGHDT, CDR2 YNNKEL (reference sequence). The CDR3 spans 14 residues.

The V and J genes are TRBV7-9 and TRBJ2-2; maybe TRBD2 (5 bases). The ends were cut back, 11 bases at V and 1 base at J, with 8 bases in the middle. CDR1 and CDR2 from the germline V gene are SEHNR and FQNEAQ (reference sequence). The CDR3 runs 12 residues. The DNA of the CDR3 is TGTGCCCCCGGGGTGAACACCGGGGAGCTGTTTTTT. Encoded protein: CAPGVNTGELFF.

The rearrangement joins TRBV11-2 to TRBJ1-2; perhaps TRBD1 as D (5 bases). The V gene's germline CDR1 is SGHAT and CDR2 FQNNGV. The CDR3 runs to 16 residues. V gave up 1 base and J gave up 8 bases, with 20 bases separating them. CDR3 bases: TGTGCCAGCAGCTTAGTTGCGGGGGGAAGCGGGGAGGGCTACACCTTC. Translation: CASSLVAGGSGEGYTF.

A note on this clone: The same CDR3 also results from other DNA sequences found in this sample. V usage is TRBV5-1 and J usage is TRBJ1-1; TRBD1 is a possible D gene (5 bases). CDR3 length: 14 amino acids. The V gene's germline CDR1 is SGHRS and CDR2 YFSETQ. Trimming left V 4 bases short and J 4 bases short, with 14 bases between. CDR3 residues: CASSPSGGSTEAFF. The CDR3 DNA sequence: TGCGCCAGCAGCCCTTCGGGGGGGTCCACTGAAGCTTTCTTT.

The V and J genes are TRBV19 and TRBJ1-4; TRBD1 matches at 7 bases. Germline V gene lookup returns CDR1 LNHDA and CDR2 SQIVND (reference sequence). V was pared by 5 bases and J by 7 bases, with 10 bases of the junction left unmatched. The CDR3 has 15 residues. The CDR3 sequence is CASSQHRGSGEKLFF. CDR3 bases: TGTGCCAGTAGTCAACACAGGGGATCGGGTGAAAAACTGTTTTTT.

CDR3 in amino acids: CASSRTGLVGGYNEQFF. The CDR3 DNA follows: TGTGCCAGCAGCCGGACTGGACTAGTCGGGGGGTACAATGAGCAGTTCTTC. This chain links TRBV7-2 with TRBJ2-1, with 7 bases lining up with TRBD2. The CDR3 covers 17 residues. Trimming took 5 bases from V and 4 from J; bases not matched to a gene: 14. Germline V gives CDR1 SGHTA, CDR2 FQGNSA. The full variable domain, its missing parts supplied by reference TRBV7-2 and TRBJ2-1, is GAGVSQSPSNKVTEKGKDVELRCDPISGHTALYWYRQSLGQGLEFLIYFQGNSAPDKSGLPSDRFSAERTGGSVSTLTIQRTQQEDSAVYLCASSRTGLVGGYNEQFFGPGTRLTVL.

The chain couples TRBV5-5 to TRBJ2-5; 16 bases line up with TRBD2. The V segment lost 4 bases and the J segment 5 bases; nucleotides outside the gene matches: 11. The CDR3 spans 18 residues. From germline, CDR1 is SGHKS and CDR2 YYEKEE (reference sequence). CDR3 coding DNA: TGTGCCAGCAGCCATAACCCGGGACTAGCGGGGGGGCGGGAGACCCAGTACTTC. Its translation is CASSHNPGLAGGRETQYF.

This chain joins TRBV29-1 and TRBJ1-3; D remains unclear. Deletions cut 7 bases from V and 4 bases from J, with 20 bases between. The V gene's germline CDR1 is SQVTM and CDR2 ANQGSEA. There are 15 residues in the CDR3. The CDR3 sequence: CSASLRVRGGNTIYF. DNA of the CDR3: TGCAGCGCCTCCCTTCGGGTACGGGGAGGAAACACCATATATTTT.

The chain uses TRBV5-6 and TRBJ1-2; 9 nucleotides line up with TRBD1. Germline CDR1 and CDR2: SGHDT and YYEEEE. The CDR3 spans 17 residues. Trimming removed 3 bases from V and 4 bases from J; junction bases left unmatched: 13. Here the CDR3 DNA reads TGTGCCAGCAGCTCTGACCGACCGGGACAGGGCCGCTATGGCTACACCTTC. This translates into CASSSDRPGQGRYGYTF.

The chain couples TRBV12-5 to TRBJ1-1; 9 bases map to TRBD1. V dropped 2 bases and J dropped 2; count of bases not matched to a gene: 9. The CDR3 sequence is 17 residues long. Germline loops: CDR1 LGHNT, CDR2 FRNRAP. CDR3 amino acids: CASGLTRDRDPNTEAFF. The CDR3, as DNA: TGTGCTAGTGGTTTGACCCGGGACAGGGATCCAAACACTGAAGCTTTCTTT.

Many counts were recorded for this clone. This rearrangement joins TRBV5-1 to TRBJ2-4; 12 bases agree with TRBD2. Germline values: CDR1 SGHRS, CDR2 YFSETQ. This CDR3 region has 15 residues. Germline trimming cut 4 bases from V and 1 base from J; bases unmatched to any gene: 0. The CDR3: CASSGLAGAKNIQYF. CDR3 sequence (DNA): TGCGCCAGCAGCGGACTAGCGGGGGCCAAAAACATTCAGTACTTC.

The chain combines TRBV9 with TRBJ2-2; 10 bases line up with TRBD1. Losses at the gene ends were 1 base for V and 1 base for J; bases not matched to a gene: 7. CDR1 and CDR2 from the germline V gene are SGDLS and YYNGEE. This CDR3 spans 18 amino acids. CDR3 loop: CASSVSGQGVGNTGELFF. Here the CDR3 DNA reads TGTGCCAGCAGCGTAAGTGGACAGGGGGTCGGGAACACCGGGGAGCTGTTTTTT. Full variable domain (rest looked up from reference TRBV9 and TRBJ2-2): DSGVTQTPKHLITATGQRVTLRCSPRSGDLSVYWYQQSLDQGLQFLIQYYNGEERAKGNILERFSAQQFPDLHSELNLSSLELGDSALYFCASSVSGQGVGNTGELFFGEGSRLTVL.

This chain links TRBV13 with TRBJ1-1; D is uncertain. The V and J ends lost 1 base and 1 base respectively, with 4 bases between them. The CDR3 loop spans 13 amino acids. From germline, CDR1 is PRHDT and CDR2 FYEKMQ (reference sequence). The CDR3 sequence: CASSLAWNTEAFF. The CDR3 DNA reads as TGTGCCAGCAGCTTAGCCTGGAACACTGAAGCTTTCTTT.

This clone was counted a single time. The genes are TRBV15 and TRBJ1-2; 7 bases match TRBD1. Germline CDR1 and CDR2: LNHNV and YYDKDF (reference sequence). The J segment lost 2 bases and the V segment lost 7 bases, leaving 1 base of the junction unmatched. The length of the CDR3 is 12 residues. The CDR3 loop is CATTDRNYGYTF. The CDR3 DNA follows: TGTGCCACCACGGACAGGAACTATGGCTACACCTTC.

The chain combines TRBV7-2 with TRBJ1-5; D is perhaps TRBD1 (5 bases). V was cut by 1 base and J by 4 bases, with 11 bases left in between. Germline V CDR1 and CDR2: SGHTA, FQGNSA. The CDR3 is 15 residues long. The CDR3 spells CASSLGDRTNQPQHF. DNA for the CDR3: TGTGCCAGCAGCTTAGGCGATAGGACAAATCAGCCCCAGCATTTT.

The V gene is TRBV6-6, the J gene TRBJ1-1, with unresolved D. V was cut by 5 bases and J by 1 base, with 17 bases left in between. This CDR3 region has 16 residues. CDR1 and CDR2 from the germline V gene are MNHNY and SVGAGI (reference sequence). The chain's CDR3 is CASSQKYIFANTEAFF. CDR3 bases: TGTGCCAGCAGTCAGAAATACATTTTCGCGAACACTGAAGCTTTCTTT.

The chain has TRBV6-1 and TRBJ1-5, with a possible D match to TRBD1 (6 bases). Germline lookup yields CDR1 MNHNS and CDR2 SASEGT. V was pared by 3 bases and J by 0 bases, with 12 bases between. The CDR3 runs 16 residues. CDR3 protein: CASSDGTPYSNQPQHF. The DNA for the CDR3 is TGTGCCAGCAGTGATGGGACACCCTATAGCAATCAGCCCCAGCATTTT.

This clone is a singleton in its sample. Other DNA sequences in the sample encode the same CDR3. The CDR3 protein is CASSLAGGYGYTF. The CDR3 coding sequence is TGCGCCAGCAGCTTGGCCGGGGGCTATGGCTACACCTTC. V usage is TRBV5-1 and J usage is TRBJ1-2; tentatively, D is TRBD1 (5 bases). Germline-derived CDR1 and CDR2 are SGHRS and YFSETQ. The CDR3 length is 13 residues. V lost 0 bases and J lost 4, with 7 bases in between.

The V gene is TRBV28, the J gene TRBJ1-1; D is uncertain. CDR3 length: 12 amino acids. Germline CDR1 and CDR2: MDHEN and SYDVKM. V was trimmed by 8 bases and J by 4 bases, leaving 11 bases between them. The CDR3, as DNA: TGTGCCAGCCTAAGCGGACGCACTGAAGCTTTCTTT. This gives the protein CASLSGRTEAFF.

V is TRBV5-1 and J is TRBJ2-1, with D possibly TRBD1 on 6 matching bases. The CDR3 loop spans 16 amino acids. CDR1 SGHRS and CDR2 YFSETQ come from the germline V gene. V was pared by 4 bases and J by 4 bases, with 18 bases between. The CDR3 protein is CASSPGIGQTYNEQFF. For the CDR3, the DNA is TGCGCCAGCAGCCCGGGTATCGGACAGACATACAATGAGCAGTTCTTC. The variable domain in full, with the rest retrieved from reference TRBV5-1 and TRBJ2-1, is KAGVTQTPRYLIKTRGQQVTLSCSPISGHRSVSWYQQTPGQGLQFLFEYFSETQRNKGNFPGRFSGRQFSNSRSEMNVSTLELGDSALYLCASSPGIGQTYNEQFFGPGTRLTVL.

The chain joins TRBV18 to TRBJ2-5; D possibly corresponds to TRBD2 (5 bases). This CDR3 comprises 15 residues. Trimming cost V 2 bases and J 5 bases, with 15 bases left between them. The germline V gene has CDR1 KGHSH and CDR2 LQKENI. For the CDR3, the DNA is TGTGCCAGCTCACCATCGTTAGGGAGTCGGGAGACCCAGTACTTC. The encoded protein is CASSPSLGSRETQYF.

The V gene is TRBV6-1, the J gene TRBJ2-6; 8 positions match TRBD1. Germline V lookup: CDR1 MNHNS, CDR2 SASEGT. The CDR3 consists of 18 residues. Unmatched junction bases numbered 9, after V lost 1 base and J lost 4 bases. CDR3 sequence: CASSEGWYRGSGANVLTF. The CDR3 region has the DNA TGTGCCAGCAGTGAAGGTTGGTACAGGGGGTCAGGGGCCAACGTCCTGACTTTC.

About this clone itself: Because it lacks the conserved phenylalanine or tryptophan at the end, this CDR3 is likely a read error. The DNA is left out, because the CDR3 cannot be placed on it with certainty; the CDR3 is given as TCRdb lists it. The rearrangement uses TRBV7-2 and TRBJ1-2. The CDR3 extends over 16 residues, inclusive of both ends. CDR1 and CDR2 from the germline V gene are SGHTA and FQGNSA. CDR3: CASSLNKGGLGGGDTL.

The CDR3 spells CARGPPGNQPQHF. Written as DNA, the CDR3 is TGTGCCAGGGGGCCCCCTGGCAATCAGCCCCAGCATTTT. The chain employs TRBV5-3 and TRBJ1-5; the D gene is possibly TRBD1 (5 bases). TRBV5-3 is sorted into the ORF group, with uncertain function. V was pared by 8 bases and J by 2 bases, with 11 bases between. The CDR3 consists of 13 residues.

Only a few counts were recorded for this clone. The V and J genes are TRBV30 and TRBJ1-5, with a weak D call TRBD1 (6 bases). CDR1 and CDR2 from the germline V gene are GTSNPN and SVGIG (reference sequence). The CDR3 extends over 13 amino acids. Trimming pared 0 bases from V and 9 bases from J, leaving 12 bases between. CDR3 nucleotides: TGTGCCTGGAGTGTTCAGGGGCCGCGGCCCCAGCATTTT. Encoded protein: CAWSVQGPRPQHF.

The rearrangement joins TRBV7-8 to TRBJ1-5; a possible D gene is TRBD1 (6 bases). The CDR3 extends over 14 amino acids. Trimming shortened V by 5 bases and J by 4 bases, and 12 bases separated the two germline ends. From germline, CDR1 is SGHVS and CDR2 FQNEAQ. DNA for the CDR3: TGTGCCAGCAGCCGCGGGACAATTAATCAGCCCCAGCATTTT. It encodes CASSRGTINQPQHF.

The chain employs TRBV25-1 and TRBJ1-6, with D tentatively TRBD1 (5 bases). V gave up 5 bases and J gave up 7 bases, with 9 bases separating them. The CDR3 sequence is 13 residues long. Looked up from germline, CDR1 is MGHDK and CDR2 is SYGVNS. CDR3 protein: CASSLGVNSPLHF. For the CDR3, the DNA is TGTGCCAGCAGTTTAGGGGTCAATTCACCCCTCCACTTT.

This clone has a handful of counts. The chain couples TRBV18 to TRBJ1-6; weak D call: TRBD1 (5 bases). This CDR3 has 15 amino acids. V was shortened by 0 bases and J by 7 bases, with 10 bases between the two germline ends. Germline V CDR1 and CDR2: KGHSH, LQKENI. The CDR3 sequence: CASSPPPGRNSPLHF. The CDR3 nucleotides read TGTGCCAGCTCACCACCGCCAGGGAGGAATTCACCCCTCCACTTT.